These 5 T cell receptor beta chains originate from one sample sequenced in a study of OX40 agonist ivuxolimab in advanced cancers. Sequencing was performed with immunoSEQ multiplex PCR; in TCRdb, only in-frame clones are kept and a portion is missing. The data hold tens of thousands of clones, with around 90% observed a single time. Specimen: CD4+ or CD8+ T cells sorted from blood, collected in a trial of the OX40 agonist ivuxolimab. These receptors were collected from an adult with an advanced solid tumor such as melanoma, head and neck, liver or kidney cancer.

The chain recombines TRBV7-8 with TRBJ1-5; D is undetermined. Trimming took 0 bases from V and 0 from J, leaving 6 bases between them. CDR1 is SGHVS and CDR2 is FQNEAQ in the germline V gene. The length of the CDR3 is 15 residues. The CDR3 DNA follows: TGTGCCAGCAGCTTAGCGCCTTATAGCAATCAGCCCCAGCATTTT. This codes for CASSLAPYSNQPQHF.

This clone was counted a single time. V and J are TRBV18 and TRBJ2-2; 9 bases are shared with TRBD1. V lost 2 bases and J lost 6; bases outside the gene matches: 4. CDR1 is KGHSH, CDR2 LQKENI, per germline. The CDR3 is made up of 15 amino acids. The CDR3 DNA reads TGTGCCAGCTCACCATGGGGACAGGGCTCCGGGGAGCTGTTTTTT. It yields the protein CASSPWGQGSGELFF.

The V call is TRBV6-5, the J call TRBJ1-6; perhaps TRBD1 as D (5 bases). Germline values: CDR1 MNHEY, CDR2 SVGAGI. V was trimmed by 4 bases and J by 7 bases, leaving 11 bases between them. The CDR3 runs to 14 residues. The CDR3 sequence: CASSFPGTNSPLHF. CDR3 in DNA: TGTGCCAGCAGTTTCCCAGGGACGAATTCACCCCTCCACTTT.

The rearrangement links TRBV30 to TRBJ1-1; 7 nucleotides agree with TRBD1. Germline values: CDR1 GTSNPN, CDR2 SVGIG (reference sequence). CDR3 length: 13 residues. The trim removed 3 bases at V and 4 bases at J, leaving 5 bases unmatched. CDR3: CAWRTGRGTEAFF. The CDR3 nucleotides read TGTGCCTGGAGGACAGGGCGAGGCACTGAAGCTTTCTTT.

The chain couples TRBV14 to TRBJ2-2, with D maybe TRBD1 (5 bases). This CDR3 comprises 14 residues. Germline lookup yields CDR1 SGHDN and CDR2 FVKESK. V was pared by 2 bases and J by 6 bases, with 10 bases between. DNA of the CDR3: TGTGCCAGCAGCCAACTAAAGGGGTCCGGGGAGCTGTTTTTT. It is translated as CASSQLKGSGELFF.